Detailed here is one TCR beta chain. Its target is unknown. The data are from a study of T-cell reconstitution after alpha-beta-depleted transplantation in children. Preparing the TCRbeta library involved the use of unique molecular identifiers. In TCRdb, the PCR reads were re-called with MiXCR into one record per CDR3 protein. The table lists about 500,000 distinct CDR3 sequences, around 10% of them singletons. Study-level findings and limits: After one year, T-cell counts and TCRbeta diversity mostly came from new T cells. Approximately two months post-transplant, alpha-beta T cells reportedly originated from several hundred expanded graft clones. High day-60 TCRbeta diversity in some patients came from surviving recipient T cells and thymic progenitors.

The sample was PBMCs, mostly from graft donor cells, taken 180 days after TCRalphabeta/CD19-depleted stem cell transplant. The TCR comes from a female patient aged 2-15 years who had a stem cell transplant for aplastic anemia, so the T cells may come from the graft donor.

CDR3 region: CSVHTGTSGFQETQYF. In nucleotides, the CDR3 is TGCAGCGTGCATACCGGGACTAGCGGTTTCCAAGAGACCCAGTACTTC. This chain connects TRBV29-1 to TRBJ2-5, with TRBD2 identical over 11 bases. Germline-derived CDR1 and CDR2 are SQVTM and ANQGSEA. V trimming: 6 bases; J trimming: 1 base; junction bases outside the gene matches: 10. The CDR3 runs 16 residues.